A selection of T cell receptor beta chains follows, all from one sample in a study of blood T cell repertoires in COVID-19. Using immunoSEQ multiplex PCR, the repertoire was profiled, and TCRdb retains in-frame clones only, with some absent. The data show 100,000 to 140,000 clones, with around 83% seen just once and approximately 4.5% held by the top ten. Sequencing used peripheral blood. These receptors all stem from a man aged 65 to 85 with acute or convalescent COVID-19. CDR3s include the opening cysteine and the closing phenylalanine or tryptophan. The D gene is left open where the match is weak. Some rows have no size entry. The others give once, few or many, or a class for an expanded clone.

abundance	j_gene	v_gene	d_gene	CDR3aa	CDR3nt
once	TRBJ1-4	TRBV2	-	CASSAQGATNEKLFF	TGTGCCAGCAGCGCTCAGGGTGCCACTAATGAAAAACTGTTTTTT
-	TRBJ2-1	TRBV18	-	CASSPSLQEQFF	TGTGCCAGCTCACCAAGTCTCCAGGAGCAGTTCTTC
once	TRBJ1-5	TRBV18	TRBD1	CASSASTGDRNQPQHF	TGTGCCAGCTCAGCCTCGACAGGGGATCGGAATCAGCCCCAGCATTTT
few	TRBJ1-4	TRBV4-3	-	CASSQAPGGLGTNEKLFF	TGCGCCAGCAGCCAAGCCCCGGGGGGGCTAGGGACTAATGAAAAACTGTTTTTT
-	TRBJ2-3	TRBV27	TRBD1	CASSRGQGLGTDTQYF	TGTGCCAGCAGTCGCGGACAGGGGCTAGGCACAGATACGCAGTATTTT
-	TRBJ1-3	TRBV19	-	CASSLQGSSGNTIYF	TGTGCCAGTAGTTTACAGGGTAGTTCTGGAAACACCATATATTTT
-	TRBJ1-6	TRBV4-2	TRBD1	CASSQTTGTSPLHF	TGTGCCAGCAGCCAAACGACAGGGACTTCACCCCTCCACTTT
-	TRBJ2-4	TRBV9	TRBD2	CASSVGVAGVENYIQYF	TGTGCCAGCAGCGTAGGGGTAGCGGGGGTCGAAAACTACATTCAGTACTTC
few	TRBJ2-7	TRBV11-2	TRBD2	CASSPRGLAGNYEQYF	TGTGCCAGCAGCCCGCGGGGGCTAGCGGGGAATTACGAGCAGTACTTC
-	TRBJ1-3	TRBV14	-	CASSQDRKGAGNTIYF	TGTGCCAGCAGCCAAGATCGTAAAGGGGCTGGAAACACCATATATTTT
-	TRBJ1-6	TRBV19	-	CASSIAGQDNSPLHF	TGTGCCAGTAGTATAGCGGGACAAGATAATTCACCCCTCCACTTT
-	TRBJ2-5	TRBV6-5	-	CAGAGALYQETQYF	TGTGCCGGGGCGGGGGCCTTGTACCAAGAGACCCAGTACTTC
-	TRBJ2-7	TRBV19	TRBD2	CASSIDHSGGLLPYEQYF	TGTGCCAGTAGTATAGATCACAGCGGGGGGCTTCTCCCTTACGAGCAGTACTTC
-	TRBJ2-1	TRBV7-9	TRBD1	CASSHTSDRASRRNEQFF	TGTGCCAGCAGCCACACTTCGGACAGGGCAAGTCGGAGGAATGAGCAGTTCTTC
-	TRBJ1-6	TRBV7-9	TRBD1	CASSLRQGNSPLHF	TGTGCCAGCAGCTTACGACAGGGAAACTCACCCCTCCACTTT
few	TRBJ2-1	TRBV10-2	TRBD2	CASRGGRTSGPNEQFF	TGCGCCAGCAGGGGGGGGAGGACTAGCGGCCCCAATGAGCAGTTCTTC
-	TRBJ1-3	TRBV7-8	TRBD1	CASSRVSGTGTLFSGNTIYF	TGTGCCAGCAGCCGAGTTTCCGGGACAGGCACTCTTTTCTCTGGAAACACCATATATTTT
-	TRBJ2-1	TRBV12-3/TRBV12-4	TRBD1	CASIRGQGGEQFF	TGTGCCAGCATCAGGGGGCAGGGTGGGGAGCAGTTCTTC
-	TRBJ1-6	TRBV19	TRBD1	CASSIRGQGLGSPLHF	TGTGCCAGTAGTATTAGGGGACAGGGTCTCGGTTCACCCCTCCACTTT
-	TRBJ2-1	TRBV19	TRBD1	CASSIGQGVYNEQFF	TGTGCCAGTAGTATCGGACAGGGGGTCTACAATGAGCAGTTCTTC
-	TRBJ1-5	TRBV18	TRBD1	CASSPWTGINQPQHF	TGTGCCAGCTCACCTTGGACAGGGATCAATCAGCCCCAGCATTTT
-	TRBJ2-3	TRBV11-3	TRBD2	CASSLGGGAPDTQYF	TGTGCCAGCAGCTTGGGCGGGGGGGCCCCAGATACGCAGTATTTT
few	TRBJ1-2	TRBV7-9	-	CASSSSDNYGYGYTF	TGTGCCAGCAGCTCTTCTGATAATTACGGCTATGGCTACACCTTC
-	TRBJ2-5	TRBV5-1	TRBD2	CASSLASSGGGETQYF	TGCGCCAGCAGCTTGGCCTCTAGCGGGGGAGGTGAGACCCAGTACTTC
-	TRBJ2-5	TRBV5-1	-	CASSLGFLVGGQETQYF	TGCGCCAGCAGCTTGGGGTTCCTTGTGGGGGGTCAAGAGACCCAGTACTTC
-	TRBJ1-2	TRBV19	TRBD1	CASGRGTASGYTF	TGTGCCAGTGGGCGCGGGACAGCCAGCGGCTACACCTTC
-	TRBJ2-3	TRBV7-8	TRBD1	CASSYYGTVVDTQYF	TGTGCCAGCAGCTATTACGGGACAGTAGTAGATACGCAGTATTTT
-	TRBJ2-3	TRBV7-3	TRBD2	CASSLSLAGGRDTQYF	TGTGCCAGCAGCTTATCTCTGGCGGGGGGCCGAGATACGCAGTATTTT
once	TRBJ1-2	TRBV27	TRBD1	CASTPLGTATNYGYTF	TGTGCCAGCACCCCCTTAGGGACAGCGACTAACTATGGCTACACCTTC
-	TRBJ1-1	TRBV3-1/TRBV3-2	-	CASSQDPSRTGTEAFF	TGTGCCAGCAGCCAAGATCCCTCCCGTACCGGCACTGAAGCTTTCTTT
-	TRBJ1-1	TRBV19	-	CASSIDLFGRTEAFF	TGTGCCAGTAGTATAGATCTATTCGGGAGGACTGAAGCTTTCTTT
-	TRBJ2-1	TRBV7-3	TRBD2	CASSLGAGGQSYNEQFF	TGTGCCAGCAGCTTGGGAGCGGGGGGACAAAGCTACAATGAGCAGTTCTTC
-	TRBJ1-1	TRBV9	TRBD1	CASGGQGNTEAFF	TGTGCCAGCGGTGGACAGGGCAACACTGAAGCTTTCTTT
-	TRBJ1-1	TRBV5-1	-	CASSAQGIGDTEAFF	TGCGCCAGCAGCGCCCAGGGTATAGGGGACACTGAAGCTTTCTTT
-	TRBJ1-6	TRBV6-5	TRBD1	CASSGTGGVNSPLHF	TGTGCCAGCTCCGGGACAGGGGGCGTTAATTCACCCCTCCACTTT
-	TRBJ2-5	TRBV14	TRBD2	CASSQALAGAETQYF	TGTGCCAGCAGCCAAGCCCTAGCGGGGGCGGAGACCCAGTACTTC
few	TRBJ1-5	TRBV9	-	CASSSGGDTNNQPQHF	TGTGCCAGCAGCTCTGGGGGGGACACCAACAATCAGCCCCAGCATTTT
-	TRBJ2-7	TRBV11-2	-	CASGRGGYEQYF	TGTGCCAGCGGGCGGGGCGGCTACGAGCAGTACTTC
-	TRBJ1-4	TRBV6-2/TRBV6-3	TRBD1	CASSPDRGKGRAFF	TGTGCCAGCAGCCCGGACAGGGGAAAGGGTCGAGCGTTTTTT
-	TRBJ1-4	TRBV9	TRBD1	CASSQGAPNEKLFF	TGTGCCAGCAGCCAGGGGGCGCCTAATGAAAAACTGTTTTTT
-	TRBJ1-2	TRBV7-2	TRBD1	CASSFGTVYGYTF	TGTGCCAGCAGCTTCGGGACAGTTTATGGCTACACCTTC
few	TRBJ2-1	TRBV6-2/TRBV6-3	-	CASSYSQGWGEQFF	TGTGCCAGCAGTTACTCGCAGGGGTGGGGTGAGCAGTTCTTC
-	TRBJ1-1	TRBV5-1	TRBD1	CASSISGTGGTEAFF	TGCGCCAGCAGTATATCCGGGACAGGGGGCACTGAAGCTTTCTTT
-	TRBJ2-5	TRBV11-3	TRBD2	CASSTGTSGGAGETQYF	TGTGCCAGCAGCACCGGGACTAGCGGGGGGGCCGGGGAGACCCAGTACTTC
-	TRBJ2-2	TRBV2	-	CASTAATTGELFF	TGTGCCAGCACCGCGGCGACCACCGGGGAGCTGTTTTTT
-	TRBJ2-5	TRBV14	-	CASSQGQRRETQYF	TGTGCCAGCAGCCAAGGTCAGAGGAGAGAGACCCAGTACTTC
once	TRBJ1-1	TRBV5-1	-	CASSPGSLNTEAFF	TGCGCCAGCAGCCCCGGTAGCCTGAACACTGAAGCTTTCTTT
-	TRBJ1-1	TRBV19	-	CASSIAGYGDTEAFF	TGTGCCAGTAGTATAGCGGGGTACGGGGACACTGAAGCTTTCTTT
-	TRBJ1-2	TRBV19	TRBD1	CASSIADRNYGYTF	TGTGCCAGTAGTATTGCGGACAGGAACTATGGCTACACCTTC
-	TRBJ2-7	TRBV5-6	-	CASSSLPGRGDYEQYF	TGTGCCAGCAGTTCTCTCCCTGGCAGGGGCGACTACGAGCAGTACTTC
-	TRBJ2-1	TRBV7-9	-	CASSFRGQFYNEQFF	TGTGCCAGCAGCTTCCGAGGGCAATTCTACAATGAGCAGTTCTTC
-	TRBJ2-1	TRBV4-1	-	CASSQEGGVLSYNEQFF	TGCGCCAGCAGCCAAGAAGGCGGTGTTCTCTCCTACAATGAGCAGTTCTTC
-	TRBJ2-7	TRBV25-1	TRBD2	CASSELSGGSYEQYF	TGTGCCAGCAGTGAACTCAGCGGGGGCTCCTACGAGCAGTACTTC
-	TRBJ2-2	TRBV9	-	CASSVYNTGELFF	TGTGCCAGCAGCGTCTATAACACCGGGGAGCTGTTTTTT
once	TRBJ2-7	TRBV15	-	CATSRPPGEQYF	TGTGCCACCAGCAGACCCCCAGGGGAGCAGTACTTC